This record covers a single T cell receptor (beta chain). Its antigen is currently unknown. Previously published methods and listed TCR primers were used for the bulk TCR libraries. TCRdb re-derived calls from the PCR reads in MiXCR, one entry per CDR3 protein. The repertoire holds more than 10,000 distinct CDR3 sequences, roughly 15% seen once, with around 1.5% in the top ten. V lost 6 bases and J lost 2; bases outside the gene matches: 12. The CDR3 extends over 16 amino acids. The data originate from a study of molecular identifiers for immune sequencing clone quantification. Study conclusions and caveats: In naive cells, clones above 20 RNA copies held under 1% of molecules, whereas in effector cells they held over 98%.

Sequencing used naive CD8+ T cells from blood, with Jurkat cell RNA spiked in. The subset is: FACS-sorted CD8+CD4-CCR7+CD45RA+ naive T cells. The source is a human donor in good health. Some libraries in this study had Jurkat cell RNA spiked in. The chain employs TRBV12-3 or TRBV12-4 and TRBJ2-5, with 7 bases matching TRBD2. The CDR3 is CASSLKWDYGQETQYF. CDR3 nucleotides: TGTGCCAGCAGCTTAAAGTGGGACTATGGTCAAGAGACCCAGTACTTC.